The 20 T cell receptor beta chains listed next were all sequenced from one sample in a study of T cell clones after liver transplantation. Method: immunoSEQ multiplex PCR; TCRdb's copy keeps in-frame clones and lacks some. Counted here are 20,000 to 30,000 clones, around two thirds occurring once; the ten biggest clones make up roughly 3.1%. The input for sequencing was CD4+ T cells from blood, taken before liver transplant. These receptors all stem from a human donor who received a liver transplant.

This chain uses TRBV4-2 with TRBJ1-1, with D unclear. Per germline, CDR1 LGHNA and CDR2 YNFKEQ. The CDR3 has 14 amino acids. The V gene lost 0 bases and the J gene lost 1 base, with 6 bases spanning the gap. CDR3 coding DNA: TGTGCCAGCAGCCAAGATCGGGGGAACACTGAAGCTTTCTTT. Its translation: CASSQDRGNTEAFF.

About this clone itself: Different DNA sequences within this sample yield the same CDR3. The chain links TRBV5-1 to TRBJ2-5, with 9 bases aligning to TRBD2. The CDR3 has 14 amino acids. V gave up 3 bases and J gave up 4 bases; unmatched junction bases: 4. The germline V gene has CDR1 SGHRS and CDR2 YFSETQ. CDR3 in amino acids: CASSSGLARETQYF. CDR3 DNA sequence: TGCGCCAGCAGCTCGGGACTAGCCAGAGAGACCCAGTACTTC.

V gene TRBV14 combines with J gene TRBJ1-1; TRBD1 matches at 7 bases. The junction had 0 bases not matched to a gene; V was cut back by 1 base and J by 4 bases. CDR3 size: 13 residues. Germline values: CDR1 SGHDN, CDR2 FVKESK. CDR3 sequence reads: CASSQGTGTEAFF. The CDR3 DNA reads TGTGCCAGCAGCCAAGGGACAGGCACTGAAGCTTTCTTT.

The genes are TRBV28 and TRBJ2-6; D ambiguous. Germline values: CDR1 MDHEN, CDR2 SYDVKM. The CDR3 totals 15 residues. V lost 4 bases, J lost 0 bases, and 7 bases lay in between. CDR3 nucleotides: TGTGCCAGCAGTTCTACAGTCTCTGGGGCCAACGTCCTGACTTTC. As protein: CASSSTVSGANVLTF.

The V and J genes are TRBV30 and TRBJ2-7; TRBD2 matches at 8 bases. The germline CDR1 and CDR2 sequences are GTSNPN and SVGIG (reference sequence). CDR3 size: 13 residues. V gave up 7 bases and J gave up 4 bases; unmatched junction bases: 9. Here the CDR3 reads CASQTSDEYEQYF. The CDR3 region has the DNA TGTGCCTCCCAGACTAGCGATGAATACGAGCAGTACTTC.

The sample holds a few counts of this clone. V is TRBV2 and J is TRBJ1-5; 7 bases are a match to TRBD1. Losses at the gene ends were 1 base for V and 9 bases for J; bases not matched to a gene: 6. The CDR3 loop spans 14 amino acids. Germline CDR1 SNHLY, CDR2 FYNNEI. CDR3 sequence (DNA): TGTGCCAGCAGTGAAGGACAGGGTCTGGGGCCCCAGCATTTT. Translation: CASSEGQGLGPQHF.

This clone was recorded only once. This rearrangement joins TRBV11-2 to TRBJ2-3; 9 bases are shared with TRBD1. The junction had 0 bases not matched to a gene; V was cut back by 4 bases and J by 1 base. The CDR3 length is 14 residues. Germline CDR1 is SGHAT and CDR2 is FQNNGV. The CDR3 nucleotides read TGTGCCAGCAGCTGGACAGGGGGCACAGATACGCAGTATTTT. It yields the protein CASSWTGGTDTQYF. Full variable domain (missing parts from reference TRBV11-2 and TRBJ2-3): EAGVAQSPRYKIIEKRQSVAFWCNPISGHATLYWYQQILGQGPKLLIQFQNNGVVDDSQLPKDRFSAERLKGVDSTLKIQPAKLEDSAVYLCASSWTGGTDTQYFGPGTRLTVL.

This clone was seen a few times. The chain employs TRBV7-2 and TRBJ1-2; the D is unclear. This CDR3 region has 13 residues. Germline V lookup: CDR1 SGHTA, CDR2 FQGNSA. Trimming took off 3 bases at V and 3 bases at J, with 8 bases between the two ends. The CDR3 DNA follows: TGTGCCAGCAGCTTTTCGCGGGACTATGGCTACACCTTC. It translates to CASSFSRDYGYTF.

V usage is TRBV19 and J usage is TRBJ1-5; D uncertain. The CDR3 sequence is 13 residues long. Germline CDR1 and CDR2: LNHDA and SQIVND (reference sequence). V gave up 1 base and J gave up 4 bases, with 5 bases separating them. The CDR3, as DNA: TGTGCCAGTAGTATAGGTACGAATCAGCCCCAGCATTTT. It codes for CASSIGTNQPQHF. Full variable domain (missing parts from reference TRBV19 and TRBJ1-5): DGGITQSPKYLFRKEGQNVTLSCEQNLNHDAMYWYRQDPGQGLRLIYYSQIVNDFQKGDIAEGYSVSREKKESFPLTVTSAQKNPTAFYLCASSIGTNQPQHFGDGTRLSIL.

This chain uses TRBV28 with TRBJ2-4, with a possible D match to TRBD1 (5 bases). Germline V CDR1 and CDR2: MDHEN, SYDVKM. V was pared by 2 bases and J by 1 base, with 9 bases between. The CDR3 contains 15 residues. The chain's CDR3 is CASSLPTAAKNIQYF. The CDR3 region has the DNA TGTGCCAGCAGTTTACCGACAGCGGCCAAAAACATTCAGTACTTC.

The chain employs TRBV7-9 and TRBJ1-5, with D perhaps TRBD1 (6 bases). Trimming took off 5 bases at V and 3 bases at J, with 8 bases between the two ends. The CDR3 extends over 13 amino acids. The germline gives CDR1 SEHNR, CDR2 FQNEAQ (reference sequence). The CDR3 here is CASSGTPNQPQHF. The CDR3 coding sequence is TGTGCCAGCAGCGGGACACCCAATCAGCCCCAGCATTTT.

The CDR3 DNA follows: TGTGCCAGCAGCTTATCCCCGGTTCTTCCCTCTCATGGGGCCAACGTCCTGACTTTC. It translates to CASSLSPVLPSHGANVLTF. The V and J genes are TRBV5-5 and TRBJ2-6; D is uncertain. Germline loops: CDR1 SGHKS, CDR2 YYEKEE (reference sequence). The CDR3 has 19 residues. V lost 2 bases to trimming and J lost 3 bases, with 21 bases between them.

V gene TRBV6-6 combines with J gene TRBJ2-3, with 12 bases lining up with TRBD2. J lost 1 base, V lost 4 bases, and 3 bases had no gene match. The CDR3 extends over 16 amino acids. Germline CDR1 is MNHNY and CDR2 is SVGAGI (reference sequence). CDR3 sequence (DNA): TGTGCCAGCAGTTCCCGACTAGCGGGAGGCACAGATACGCAGTATTTT. Amino acids: CASSSRLAGGTDTQYF.

This clone showed up just once. The rearrangement links TRBV28 to TRBJ2-1; 8 nucleotides line up with TRBD1. Trimming at V came to 5 bases and at J to 7 bases, leaving 7 bases not matched to a gene. The CDR3 runs to 14 residues. Germline values: CDR1 MDHEN, CDR2 SYDVKM. The CDR3 nucleotides read TGTGCCAGCAGTGCAGGGGGCGTGAAAAATGAGCAGTTCTTC. Its translation is CASSAGGVKNEQFF.

The chain is built from TRBV19 and TRBJ2-1; 13 nucleotides match TRBD2. Germline CDR1 reads LNHDA; CDR2 reads SQIVND (reference sequence). V was pared by 9 bases and J by 2 bases, with 4 bases of the junction left unmatched. The CDR3 contains 15 residues. The CDR3 here is CASRLAGGPYNEQFF. In DNA form, the CDR3 reads TGTGCCAGCCGACTAGCGGGGGGCCCCTACAATGAGCAGTTCTTC.

This sequence joins TRBV5-8 and TRBJ1-5, with 9 nucleotides matching TRBD1. With V trimmed by 4 bases and J by 5 bases, 16 bases remained unmatched. Germline values: CDR1 SGHTS, CDR2 YDEGEE. The CDR3 loop spans 18 amino acids. CDR3 nucleotides: TGTGCCAGCAGCACCCCGGCCGGGACAGGGAAGGGGTATCAGCCCCAGCATTTT. Translating it yields CASSTPAGTGKGYQPQHF.

The V and J genes are TRBV5-1 and TRBJ2-1; TRBD1 matches 7 bases. The ends lost 4 bases at V and 2 bases at J; junction bases unmatched: 6. CDR3 length: 15 amino acids. Germline loops: CDR1 SGHRS, CDR2 YFSETQ. The CDR3 reads CASSPETGPYNEQFF. CDR3 bases: TGCGCCAGCAGCCCGGAGACAGGGCCCTACAATGAGCAGTTCTTC.

The chain links TRBV2 to TRBJ2-7; tentatively, D is TRBD1 or TRBD2 (5 bases each). This CDR3 has 13 amino acids. The V gene lost 7 bases and the J gene lost 6 bases, with 16 bases spanning the gap. Germline V lookup: CDR1 SNHLY, CDR2 FYNNEI. The CDR3 nucleotides are TGTGCCAGCATCCGGGCTCTGGGGACCGAGCAGTACTTC. This encodes CASIRALGTEQYF.

The CDR3 loop is CASSYGQLANTEAFF. The CDR3 nucleotides read TGTGCCAGCAGTTACGGGCAGCTTGCGAACACTGAAGCTTTCTTT. The chain is built from TRBV6-6 and TRBJ1-1; no clear D. The CDR3 sequence is 15 residues long. Looked up from germline, CDR1 is MNHNY and CDR2 is SVGAGI (reference sequence). V was pared by 2 bases and J by 1 base, with 11 bases between.

This chain joins TRBV19 and TRBJ2-1; a possible D gene is TRBD2 (6 bases). CDR3 length: 13 residues. Looked up from germline, CDR1 is LNHDA and CDR2 is SQIVND (reference sequence). V lost 7 bases to trimming and J lost 10 bases, with 17 bases between them. CDR3 loop: CASNAGRLGEQFF. In DNA, the CDR3 is TGTGCCAGTAATGCGGGGAGATTGGGGGAGCAGTTCTTC. The whole variable domain, filled in from reference TRBV19 and TRBJ2-1, reads DGGITQSPKYLFRKEGQNVTLSCEQNLNHDAMYWYRQDPGQGLRLIYYSQIVNDFQKGDIAEGYSVSREKKESFPLTVTSAQKNPTAFYLCASNAGRLGEQFFGPGTRLTVL.